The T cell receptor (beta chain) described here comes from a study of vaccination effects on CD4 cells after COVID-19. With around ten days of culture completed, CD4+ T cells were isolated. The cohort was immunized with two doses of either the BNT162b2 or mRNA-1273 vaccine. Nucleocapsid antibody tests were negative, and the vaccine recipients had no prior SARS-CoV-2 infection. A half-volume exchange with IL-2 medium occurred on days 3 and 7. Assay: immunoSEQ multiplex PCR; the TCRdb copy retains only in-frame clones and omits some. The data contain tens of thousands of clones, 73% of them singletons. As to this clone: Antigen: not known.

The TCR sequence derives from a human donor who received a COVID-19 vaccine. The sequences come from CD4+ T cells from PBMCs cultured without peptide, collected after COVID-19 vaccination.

The CDR3 bases are TGCGCCAGCAGCACAACTAGCGGGGCCCAGACCCAGTACTTC. Amino acids: CASSTTSGAQTQYF. The J gene is TRBJ2-5, the V gene TRBV4-1, with 10 nucleotides matching TRBD2. Trimming cost V 5 bases and J 6 bases; bases outside gene matches: 6. This CDR3 contains 14 residues. The germline CDR1 and CDR2 sequences are MGHRA and YSYEKL.